The 30 T cell receptor beta chains given below trace back to one sample, sequenced in a study of T cell responses to AZD1222 COVID-19 vaccine. TCRdb's copy holds only in-frame clones and misses some; the assay was immunoSEQ multiplex PCR. The table lists 110,000 to 150,000 clones, about 91% of them singletons. This specimen consisted of peripheral blood, obtained on day 0 of AZD1222 vaccination. Receptors were obtained from an adult in good health.

The chain employs TRBV27 and TRBJ2-3; the match to TRBD2 covers 8 bases. CDR3 length: 14 residues. CDR1 is MNHEY, CDR2 SMNVEV, per germline (reference sequence). Trimming removed 8 bases from V and 4 bases from J; junction bases left unmatched: 8. The CDR3 DNA sequence: TGTGCCAGCCGCCCCAGCGGGAGCGCAGATACGCAGTATTTT. Protein product: CASRPSGSADTQYF.

The V gene is TRBV27, the J gene TRBJ2-3, with D unclear. V lost 3 bases, J lost 5 bases, and 12 bases lay in between. The CDR3 has 14 residues. The V gene's germline CDR1 is MNHEY and CDR2 SMNVEV (reference sequence). CDR3 DNA sequence: TGTGCCAGCAGTTTTTTGGGGAACCAAGATACGCAGTATTTT. It translates to CASSFLGNQDTQYF.

J is TRBJ1-1 and V is TRBV2; TRBD1 aligns across 10 bases. The CDR3 length is 14 residues. J was trimmed by 0 bases and V by 6 bases; bases with no gene match: 1. Germline V gene data show CDR1 as SNHLY and CDR2 as FYNNEI. The CDR3 nucleotides read TGTGCCAGCAGGGGACAGGGGATGAACACTGAAGCTTTCTTT. This gives the protein CASRGQGMNTEAFF.

This chain links TRBV28 with TRBJ2-7, with TRBD2 as a possible D gene (6 bases). The CDR3 covers 14 residues. Germline lookup yields CDR1 MDHEN and CDR2 SYDVKM. Trimming cost V 5 bases and J 4 bases, with 15 bases left between them. The chain's CDR3 is CASSPPGVVYEQYF. In nucleotides, the CDR3 is TGTGCCAGCAGTCCCCCGGGGGTGGTGTACGAGCAGTACTTC.

The chain is built from TRBV4-1 and TRBJ1-1; TRBD1 matches at 8 bases. Germline V lookup: CDR1 MGHRA, CDR2 YSYEKL. V was clipped by 3 bases and J by 1 base; unmatched bases: 10. This CDR3 has 17 amino acids. The CDR3 loop reads CASSQGPYRGGNTEAFF. The CDR3 DNA reads TGCGCCAGCAGCCAGGGTCCCTACAGGGGGGGGAACACTGAAGCTTTCTTT.

This clone was found a few times. The junction and the germline gene differ at one end; a read error may be behind it. The rearrangement links TRBV7-8 to TRBJ1-2, with 7 bases matching TRBD1. The CDR3 consists of 16 residues. Germline loops: CDR1 SGHVS, CDR2 FQNEAQ. The CDR3 region is CASSANRTGPKYGYTF. Written as DNA, the CDR3 is TGTGCCAGCAGCGCCAACCGGACAGGACCTAAGTATGGCTACACCTTC.

This clone has only one observation. The chain recombines TRBV5-1 with TRBJ1-1, with TRBD1 matching 8 bases. The CDR3 is 15 residues long. The germline V gene encodes CDR1 SGHRS and CDR2 YFSETQ. The ends lost 0 bases at V and 7 bases at J; junction bases unmatched: 8. CDR3 in amino acids: CASSLAGQGAREAFF. CDR3 DNA sequence: TGCGCCAGCAGCTTGGCTGGCCAGGGGGCGCGTGAAGCTTTCTTT.

The rearrangement uses TRBV19 and TRBJ1-4, with D perhaps TRBD1 (6 bases). Per germline, CDR1 LNHDA and CDR2 SQIVND (reference sequence). The CDR3 extends over 19 amino acids. V lost 5 bases and J lost 0, with 22 bases in between. CDR3 sequence reads: CASSSHTPGHSATNEKLFF. CDR3 coding DNA: TGTGCCAGTAGTTCCCACACCCCGGGACACTCTGCAACTAATGAAAAACTGTTTTTT. Variable domain in full (rest from reference TRBV19 and TRBJ1-4): DGGITQSPKYLFRKEGQNVTLSCEQNLNHDAMYWYRQDPGQGLRLIYYSQIVNDFQKGDIAEGYSVSREKKESFPLTVTSAQKNPTAFYLCASSSHTPGHSATNEKLFFGSGTQLSVL.

The chain's CDR3 is CSARTGSSGNTIYF. DNA for the CDR3: TGCAGCGCTCGGACAGGGAGCTCTGGAAACACCATATATTTT. This sequence joins TRBV29-1 and TRBJ1-3; 8 bases match TRBD1. CDR1 and CDR2 (germline): SQVTM, ANQGSEA. Trimming at V came to 7 bases and at J to 0 bases, leaving 5 bases not matched to a gene. There are 14 residues in the CDR3. Combining the CDR3 with reference TRBV29-1 and TRBJ1-3 gives the whole variable domain SAVISQKPSRDICQRGTSLTIQCQVDSQVTMMFWYRQQPGQSLTLIATANQGSEATYESGFVIDKFPISRPNLTFSTLTVSNMSPEDSSIYLCSARTGSSGNTIYFGEGSWLTVV.

The rearrangement joins TRBV3-1 (or the pseudogene TRBV3-2) to TRBJ1-3; the D is unclear. V was clipped by 0 bases and J by 0 bases, with 9 bases between them. Germline V gene lookup returns CDR1 LGHDT and CDR2 YNNKEL (reference sequence). There are 16 residues in the CDR3. The CDR3 here is CASSQEELYSGNTIYF. The CDR3 DNA reads as TGTGCCAGCAGCCAAGAAGAACTATACTCTGGAAACACCATATATTTT.

This chain links TRBV12-2 with TRBJ1-3; the table gives TRBD1 as D, unverified against the DNA. TRBV12-2 is annotated as a pseudogene. The CDR3 sequence is 16 residues long. The CDR3 spells CASRLAEGQVGNTIYF. CDR3 bases: TGTGCAAGTCGCTTAGCGGAGGGACAGGTCGGAAACACCATATATTTT.

This clone is a singleton in its sample. The chain uses TRBV5-6 and TRBJ1-1, with a tentative D call TRBD1 (5 bases). CDR3 length: 11 amino acids. Trimming removed 5 bases at V and 11 bases at J, with 13 bases between. Germline V lookup: CDR1 SGHDT, CDR2 YYEEEE. The CDR3 DNA reads TGTGCCAGCAGTCAAGGACGGGGGGCTTTCTTT. Translating gives CASSQGRGAFF.

The chain has TRBV2 and TRBJ2-1; 10 bases align to TRBD2. Unmatched junction bases numbered 6, after V lost 3 bases and J lost 4 bases. The CDR3 runs 16 residues. Per germline, CDR1 SNHLY and CDR2 FYNNEI. CDR3 residues: CASSELVAGGYNEQFF. The DNA for the CDR3 is TGTGCCAGCAGTGAGTTGGTAGCGGGGGGTTACAATGAGCAGTTCTTC.

This sequence joins TRBV5-1 and TRBJ2-1; 10 nucleotides match TRBD2. J gave up 7 bases and V 0 bases, and 4 bases lay outside the gene matches. In germline, CDR1 is SGHRS, CDR2 YFSETQ. The CDR3 contains 15 residues. CDR3 region: CASSLDPSGSNEQFF. CDR3 DNA sequence: TGCGCCAGCAGCTTGGATCCTAGCGGGAGTAATGAGCAGTTCTTC.

The gene calls are TRBV6-6 and TRBJ2-7; 9 nucleotides agree with TRBD1. The ends lost 2 bases at V and 3 bases at J; junction bases unmatched: 2. This CDR3 comprises 14 residues. Germline V gene data show CDR1 as MNHNY and CDR2 as SVGAGI (reference sequence). The CDR3 loop reads CASSYGDRDYEQYF. DNA of the CDR3: TGTGCCAGCAGTTACGGGGACAGGGACTACGAGCAGTACTTC.

This sequence joins TRBV6-5 and TRBJ1-1; D is ambiguous. Per the germline V gene, CDR1 is MNHEY and CDR2 is SVGAGI. The V end was cut by 8 bases, the J end by 1 base, with 5 bases between. The CDR3 has 11 amino acids. CDR3 nucleotides: TGTGCCAGCGTGGGGAACACTGAAGCTTTCTTT. This codes for CASVGNTEAFF.

This sequence joins TRBV27 and TRBJ2-7; tentatively, D is TRBD2 (7 bases). CDR1 is MNHEY and CDR2 is SMNVEV in the germline V gene (reference sequence). V lost 2 bases, J lost 6 bases, and 20 bases lay in between. The CDR3 totals 16 residues. The CDR3 loop reads CASSLEGGGSRGEQYF. CDR3 DNA sequence: TGTGCCAGCAGTTTAGAGGGGGGGGGGAGCCGGGGCGAGCAGTACTTC.

Notes on this clone: This sample also contains other DNA sequences that code for the same CDR3. The chain recombines TRBV19 with TRBJ2-7; TRBD2 aligns across 9 bases. The CDR3 is made up of 16 amino acids. The J segment lost 0 bases and the V segment lost 5 bases, leaving 8 bases of the junction unmatched. Germline CDR1 reads LNHDA; CDR2 reads SQIVND (reference sequence). For the CDR3, the DNA is TGTGCCAGTAGTGCCCGGACTAGCGCTTACTCCTACGAGCAGTACTTC. As protein: CASSARTSAYSYEQYF.

A single count supports this clone. The rearrangement joins TRBV19 to TRBJ1-1; D remains ambiguous. Trimming left V 7 bases short and J 8 bases short, with 8 bases between. The CDR3 runs 10 residues. Germline CDR1 reads LNHDA; CDR2 reads SQIVND (reference sequence). CDR3 sequence (DNA): TGTGCCAGTATGGGCAGGGAAGCTTTCTTT. Amino acids: CASMGREAFF. The full variable domain, with the rest looked up from reference TRBV19 and TRBJ1-1, is DGGITQSPKYLFRKEGQNVTLSCEQNLNHDAMYWYRQDPGQGLRLIYYSQIVNDFQKGDIAEGYSVSREKKESFPLTVTSAQKNPTAFYLCASMGREAFFGQGTRLTVV.

The chain has TRBV27 and TRBJ2-7, with TRBD2 identical over 7 bases. J was trimmed by 7 bases and V by 7 bases; bases with no gene match: 4. Germline V gene lookup returns CDR1 MNHEY and CDR2 SMNVEV (reference sequence). This CDR3 is built from 11 residues. The CDR3 here is CASNRAGEQYF. For the CDR3, the DNA is TGTGCCAGCAATCGAGCGGGAGAGCAGTACTTC.

This clone was seen a single time. The chain joins TRBV19 to TRBJ1-1, with unresolved D. The CDR3 runs 14 residues. Germline assignment: CDR1 LNHDA and CDR2 SQIVND (reference sequence). Trimming pared 1 base from V and 5 bases from J, leaving 11 bases between. The CDR3 reads CASSIGPGWTEAFF. The CDR3 region has the DNA TGTGCCAGTAGTATAGGCCCGGGTTGGACTGAAGCTTTCTTT.

V and J are TRBV30 and TRBJ1-5; D remains ambiguous. Per the germline V gene, CDR1 is GTSNPN and CDR2 is SVGIG (reference sequence). This CDR3 has 13 amino acids. V was cut by 2 bases and J by 6 bases, with 11 bases left in between. This chain's CDR3 is CAWSSGPGQPQHF. CDR3 bases: TGTGCCTGGAGTTCGGGTCCCGGTCAGCCCCAGCATTTT. The full variable domain, completed using reference TRBV30 and TRBJ1-5, is SQTIHQWPATLVQPVGSPLSLECTVEGTSNPNLYWYRQAAGRGLQLLFYSVGIGQISSEVPQNLSASRPQDRQFILSSKKLLLSDSGFYLCAWSSGPGQPQHFGDGTRLSIL.

The chain recombines TRBV5-1 with TRBJ1-3, with 9 positions matching TRBD1. V trimming: 4 bases; J trimming: 6 bases; junction bases outside the gene matches: 11. The CDR3 is 16 amino acids. CDR1 is SGHRS and CDR2 is YFSETQ in the germline V gene. The CDR3 DNA is TGCGCCAGCAGCGGTGCCGACGGGACAGGGATAAACACCATATATTTT. Translation: CASSGADGTGINTIYF.

The V and J genes are TRBV5-1 and TRBJ2-7; TRBD1 is a possible D gene (5 bases). Trimming stripped 3 bases from V and 0 bases from J, with 10 bases between. Per the germline V gene, CDR1 is SGHRS and CDR2 is YFSETQ. The CDR3 has 14 residues. The CDR3 nucleotides read TGCGCCAGCAGCTGGGTTGGGGCCTCCTACGAGCAGTACTTC. It translates to CASSWVGASYEQYF. The whole variable domain, remainder taken from reference TRBV5-1 and TRBJ2-7, is KAGVTQTPRYLIKTRGQQVTLSCSPISGHRSVSWYQQTPGQGLQFLFEYFSETQRNKGNFPGRFSGRQFSNSRSEMNVSTLELGDSALYLCASSWVGASYEQYFGPGTRLTVT.

The V call is TRBV9, the J call TRBJ2-7, with D perhaps TRBD1 (7 bases). This CDR3 is built from 15 residues. The germline V gene has CDR1 SGDLS and CDR2 YYNGEE. Trimming removed 0 bases from V and 2 bases from J, with 12 bases in between. For the CDR3, the DNA is TGTGCCAGCAGCGTAGGGCGGGACAGAGCCTACGAGCAGTACTTC. Its translation: CASSVGRDRAYEQYF.

J is TRBJ2-2 and V is TRBV27; 7 bases are a match to TRBD1. J gave up 5 bases and V 2 bases, and 8 bases lay outside the gene matches. This CDR3 contains 16 residues. Germline CDR1 is MNHEY and CDR2 is SMNVEV (reference sequence). The DNA for the CDR3 is TGTGCCAGCAGTTTACTCGACAGGGTGGATACCGGGGAGCTGTTTTTT. This sequence encodes CASSLLDRVDTGELFF.

The chain combines TRBV19 with TRBJ1-5; unclear D gene. Trimming shortened V by 8 bases and J by 3 bases, and 14 bases separated the two germline ends. This CDR3 has 14 amino acids. Germline CDR1 reads LNHDA; CDR2 reads SQIVND (reference sequence). The CDR3 region is CASRQMGDNQPQHF. CDR3 coding DNA: TGTGCCAGTCGCCAGATGGGTGACAATCAGCCCCAGCATTTT.

The rearrangement joins TRBV5-5 to TRBJ1-5, with D tentatively TRBD1 (6 bases). Germline CDR1 reads SGHKS; CDR2 reads YYEKEE (reference sequence). V was trimmed by 0 bases and J by 4 bases, leaving 11 bases between them. This CDR3 is built from 15 residues. CDR3 amino acids: CASSLGRGSNQPQHF. For the CDR3, the DNA is TGTGCCAGCAGCTTGGGCAGGGGATCAAATCAGCCCCAGCATTTT.

The rearrangement links TRBV11-2 to TRBJ2-3; 9 positions match TRBD2. This CDR3 is built from 17 residues. Germline V gene lookup returns CDR1 SGHAT and CDR2 FQNNGV. The V gene end was trimmed by 4 bases and the J gene end by 4 bases; junction bases not matched to a gene: 12. The CDR3 coding sequence is TGTGCCAGCAGCTCCCCTAGCATGGCGGGAGGGCCAGATACGCAGTATTTT. This encodes CASSSPSMAGGPDTQYF.

The chain carries TRBV3-1 (or the pseudogene TRBV3-2) and TRBJ1-3, with D uncertain. The CDR3 runs 15 residues. Germline V gives CDR1 LGHDT, CDR2 YNNKEL (reference sequence). Between the trimmed V and J ends, which lost 2 bases and 0 bases, there was a span of 8 bases. This CDR3 reads CASSQREGSGNTIYF. CDR3 coding DNA: TGTGCCAGCAGCCAACGGGAGGGCTCTGGAAACACCATATATTTT.